These 11 T cell receptor beta chains were sequenced from one sample in a study of liver allograft versus peripheral blood T cells. Study-level information: The study compared liver allograft T cell receptor repertoires against peripheral blood repertoires of liver transplant recipients.

MiXCR, run by TCRdb on the reads, gives a single entry per CDR3 protein. The sample consists of some 12,000 distinct CDR3 sequences, 23% of them appearing once. The source of these receptors is a human patient who had a liver transplant. A share of the T cells may be of graft donor origin.

As to this clonotype: A read error is possible here, since a much larger clone lies one base away. The chain combines TRBV6-1 with TRBJ2-7; D gene uncertain. Germline V lookup: CDR1 MNHNS, CDR2 SASEGT. The CDR3 is 12 amino acids. V was clipped by 7 bases and J by 2 bases, with 9 bases between them. CDR3 DNA: TGTGCCAGCAAGACCGGAACCTACGAGCAGTACTTC. Translated, it gives CASKTGTYEQYF.

By share, this clonotype ranks as medium-sized (0.01 to 0.1%). This sequence joins TRBV9 and TRBJ1-1, with unresolved D. CDR3 length: 13 residues. Trimming left V 1 base short and J 1 base short, with 5 bases between. Germline CDR1 is SGDLS and CDR2 is YYNGEE. The CDR3 bases are TGTGCCAGCAGCGTATCGCGGAACACTGAAGCTTTCTTT. Protein sequence: CASSVSRNTEAFF.

The chain employs TRBV6-5 and TRBJ2-1; D is unresolved. Germline V CDR1 and CDR2: MNHEY, SVGAGI. Trimming removed 6 bases from V and 6 bases from J, with 9 bases in between. CDR3 length: 12 residues. In nucleotides, the CDR3 is TGTGCCAGCAGCAAATTTAGCAATGAGCAGTTCTTC. It codes for CASSKFSNEQFF.

This clonotype came up a few times. The chain combines TRBV30 with TRBJ1-5; 7 nucleotides agree with TRBD1. The V gene end was trimmed by 1 base and the J gene end by 7 bases; junction bases not matched to a gene: 7. The CDR3 runs to 14 residues. CDR1 is GTSNPN, CDR2 SVGIG, per germline (reference sequence). CDR3 coding DNA: TGTGCCTGGAGTGAGGGGGCGAGGGGCCAGCCCCAGCATTTT. The encoded protein is CAWSEGARGQPQHF.

The chain has TRBV11-1 and TRBJ2-7, with D unclear. Trimming took off 3 bases at V and 2 bases at J, with 8 bases between the two ends. The CDR3 length is 13 residues. Germline loops: CDR1 SGHAT, CDR2 FQDESV (reference sequence). CDR3 sequence (DNA): TGTGCCAGCAGCTTTACTGGTGCCTACGAGCAGTACTTC. Amino acids: CASSFTGAYEQYF. The full variable domain, rest sourced from reference TRBV11-1 and TRBJ2-7, is EAEVAQSPRYKITEKSQAVAFWCDPISGHATLYWYRQILGQGPELLVQFQDESVVDDSQLPKDRFSAERLKGVDSTLKIQPAELGDSAMYLCASSFTGAYEQYFGPGTRLTVT.

By sample share, this clonotype is medium-sized. V usage is TRBV6-5 and J usage is TRBJ1-2; D not resolved. In germline, CDR1 is MNHEY, CDR2 SVGAGI. V was trimmed by 5 bases and J by 3 bases, leaving 13 bases between them. CDR3 size: 14 residues. For the CDR3, the DNA is TGTGCCAGCAGTCCACGGGATGTGGACTATGGCTACACCTTC. It codes for CASSPRDVDYGYTF.

This clonotype is categorized as medium-sized. The rearrangement joins TRBV6-2 or TRBV6-3 to TRBJ1-2; possible D gene TRBD1, 5 bases. Per germline, CDR1 MNHEY and CDR2 SVGEGT. CDR3 length: 15 amino acids. The germline V and J ends were trimmed by 6 bases and 6 bases, with 20 bases remaining between them. The CDR3 here is CASSPPRGDSNGYTF. DNA for the CDR3: TGTGCCAGCAGCCCCCCACGGGGGGACTCGAATGGCTACACCTTC.

This clonotype was detected only a few times. V usage is TRBV6-6 and J usage is TRBJ2-7; D unclear. The CDR3 length is 13 residues. Germline CDR1 and CDR2: MNHNY and SVGAGI (reference sequence). Trimming stripped 2 bases from V and 3 bases from J, with 8 bases between. CDR3: CASSYRLNYEQYF. The CDR3 region has the DNA TGTGCCAGCAGTTACCGACTCAACTACGAGCAGTACTTC.

This clonotype appeared a few times. The rearrangement links TRBV5-6 to TRBJ1-6, with TRBD1 matching 8 bases. The J segment lost 7 bases and the V segment lost 4 bases, leaving 4 bases of the junction unmatched. There are 14 residues in the CDR3. The germline CDR1 and CDR2 sequences are SGHDT and YYEEEE. The CDR3 nucleotides read TGTGCCAGCAGCACTGGGACAGGCAATTCACCCCTCCACTTT. It specifies CASSTGTGNSPLHF.

A single count supports this clonotype. The chain couples TRBV6-5 to TRBJ2-7; D is possibly TRBD1 (5 bases). The length of the CDR3 is 14 residues. Trimming removed 2 bases from V and 0 bases from J, with 8 bases in between. Germline CDR1 MNHEY, CDR2 SVGAGI. This CDR3 is CASSYGQGSYEQYF. Here the CDR3 DNA reads TGTGCCAGCAGTTACGGGCAGGGCTCCTACGAGCAGTACTTC.

The chain is built from TRBV29-1 and TRBJ2-7; 11 nucleotides match TRBD1. V lost 6 bases to trimming and J lost 3 bases; unmatched junction nucleotides: 13. This CDR3 has 16 residues. Germline lookup yields CDR1 SQVTM and CDR2 ANQGSEA. For the CDR3, the DNA is TGCAGCGTCGTGGGACAGGGGGACGGTCCCCTCTACGAGCAGTACTTC. This codes for CSVVGQGDGPLYEQYF.